Only one count was recorded for the clone carrying this T cell receptor beta chain. The table came from immunoSEQ multiplex PCR; TCRdb's copy has only in-frame clones and leaves some out. The sample lists about 71,000 clones, about 84% occurring once. The length of the CDR3 is 14 residues. Germline V CDR1 and CDR2: SNHLY, FYNNEI. V lost 2 bases to trimming and J lost 8 bases, with 13 bases between them. This entry is derived from a study of OX40 agonist ivuxolimab in advanced cancers. Study context: Participants, about 83% male, averaged roughly 60 years of age, ranging from about 23 to 90.

V and J are TRBV2 and TRBJ2-4; no clear D. The specimen was CD4+ or CD8+ T cells sorted from blood, collected in a trial of the OX40 agonist ivuxolimab. The sequence was obtained from an adult with an advanced solid tumor such as melanoma, head and neck, liver or kidney cancer. This chain's CDR3 is CASSESVRSDIQYF. CDR3 sequence (DNA): TGTGCCAGCAGTGAAAGTGTCAGGAGTGACATTCAGTACTTC.